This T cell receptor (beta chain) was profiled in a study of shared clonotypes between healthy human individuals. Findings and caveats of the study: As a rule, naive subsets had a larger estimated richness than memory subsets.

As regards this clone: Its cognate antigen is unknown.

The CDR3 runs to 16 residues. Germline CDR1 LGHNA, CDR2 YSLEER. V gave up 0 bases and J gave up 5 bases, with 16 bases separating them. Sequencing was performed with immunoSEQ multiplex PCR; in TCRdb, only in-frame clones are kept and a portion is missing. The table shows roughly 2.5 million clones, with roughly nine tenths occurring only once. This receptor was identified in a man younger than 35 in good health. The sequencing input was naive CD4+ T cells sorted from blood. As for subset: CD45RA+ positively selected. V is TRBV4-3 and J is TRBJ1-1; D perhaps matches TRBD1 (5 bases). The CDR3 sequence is CASSQDRREVATEAFF. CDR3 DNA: TGCGCCAGCAGCCAAGATCGCAGGGAAGTCGCTACTGAAGCTTTCTTT.